The 10 T cell receptor beta chains below all came from one sample that was sequenced in a study of T cell repertoires in cytomegalovirus infection. Their antigens remain unidentified. Using its own MiXCR run on the reads, TCRdb lists one record per CDR3 protein. The table lists hundreds of thousands of distinct CDR3 sequences, around 29% of them singletons. The sequenced sample was cultured PBMCs, obtained from culture after CMV antigen stimulation. These receptors all stem from a human donor in good health (CMV status not recorded). Some clones in this sample may be carry-over from other donors' samples.

This clonotype was seen a handful of times. The chain employs TRBV7-3 and TRBJ2-1, with D possibly matching TRBD2 (6 bases). Per germline, CDR1 SGHTA and CDR2 FQGTGA. The CDR3 spans 13 residues. Between the trimmed V and J ends, which lost 8 bases and 2 bases, there was a span of 10 bases. CDR3 protein: CASGGGTYNEQFF. For the CDR3, the DNA is TGTGCCAGCGGTGGAGGGACCTACAATGAGCAGTTCTTC.

The V call is TRBV7-2, the J call TRBJ1-2; TRBD1 aligns across 7 bases. CDR3 length: 18 residues. V was clipped by 1 base and J by 3 bases; unmatched bases: 14. Germline CDR1 SGHTA, CDR2 FQGNSA. Here the CDR3 reads CASSLVFTGEGVYYGYTF. The CDR3 nucleotides are TGTGCCAGCAGCTTAGTTTTTACAGGGGAGGGAGTATACTATGGCTACACCTTC.

This clonotype was counted at least ten times. J is TRBJ2-1 and V is TRBV7-8; D is ambiguous. The CDR3 loop spans 13 amino acids. Between the trimmed V and J ends, which lost 0 bases and 5 bases, there was a span of 5 bases. The germline V gene encodes CDR1 SGHVS and CDR2 FQNEAQ. Here the CDR3 reads CASSLARNNEQFF. DNA for the CDR3: TGTGCCAGCAGCTTAGCTCGGAACAATGAGCAGTTCTTC.

The chain links TRBV28 to TRBJ2-7, with 7 positions matching TRBD1. Germline V lookup: CDR1 MDHEN, CDR2 SYDVKM. After removal of 7 bases from V and 3 bases from J, the junction contained 9 bases not matched to a gene. The CDR3 is made up of 14 amino acids. DNA of the CDR3: TGTGCCAGCACCCTACCGGGACAGCACTACGAGCAGTACTTC. This encodes CASTLPGQHYEQYF.

This clonotype was picked up a small number of times. In nucleotides, the CDR3 is TGTGCCAGCTCACCACCGGCAGGGGAGGAAGGTGAGCAGTTCTTC. Translated, it gives CASSPPAGEEGEQFF. This chain links TRBV18 with TRBJ2-1, with D possibly called TRBD1 or TRBD2 (6 bases each). Between the trimmed V and J ends, which lost 0 bases and 9 bases, there was a span of 15 bases. Germline CDR1 and CDR2: KGHSH and LQKENI. The CDR3 has 15 amino acids.

CDR3 amino acids: CASSLASQPSNQPQHF. The CDR3 coding sequence is TGTGCCAGCAGTTTGGCCAGCCAACCTAGCAATCAGCCCCAGCATTTT. The V call is TRBV12-3 or TRBV12-4, the J call TRBJ1-5, with unresolved D. Trimming pared 3 bases from V and 0 bases from J, leaving 12 bases between. This CDR3 region has 16 residues.

CDR3 amino acids: CAISDSGHHQETQYF. Here the CDR3 DNA reads TGTGCCATCAGTGACTCTGGACACCACCAAGAGACCCAGTACTTC. The rearrangement joins TRBV10-3 to TRBJ2-5, with a weak D call TRBD1 (5 bases). The ends were cut back, 3 bases at V and 0 bases at J, with 11 bases in the middle. The germline CDR1 and CDR2 sequences are ENHRY and SYGVKD. The CDR3 is 15 amino acids.

The V call is TRBV28, the J call TRBJ1-3, with D maybe TRBD1 (6 bases). This CDR3 region has 18 residues. V gave up 1 base and J gave up 0 bases, with 16 bases separating them. Germline values: CDR1 MDHEN, CDR2 SYDVKM. DNA for the CDR3: TGTGCCAGCAGTTTATTTCCCCTCCGGGACAACTCTGGAAACACCATATATTTT. Its protein product is CASSLFPLRDNSGNTIYF.

The chain joins TRBV7-2 to TRBJ1-2; D not certain. The CDR3 has 13 residues. Germline CDR1 is SGHTA and CDR2 is FQGNSA. The V and J ends lost 7 bases and 4 bases respectively, with 13 bases between them. CDR3 sequence reads: CASTRSAVYGYTF. The CDR3 nucleotides are TGTGCCAGCACCCGGTCCGCCGTCTATGGCTACACCTTC.

The chain uses TRBV6-5 and TRBJ1-1, with 7 bases identical to TRBD1. The CDR3 loop spans 17 amino acids. From germline, CDR1 is MNHEY and CDR2 SVGAGI. V shed 7 bases and J 1 base; nucleotides not matched to a gene: 15. The CDR3 DNA is TGTGCCAGCACCTCCCTGGGGGCAGGGGGAAGGAACACTGAAGCTTTCTTT. Protein product: CASTSLGAGGRNTEAFF.